The 19 T cell receptor beta chains reported below all come from one sample, sequenced in a study of T cell responses to AZD1222 COVID-19 vaccine (dated by TCRdb to about 2021). The sample's time point, from its label and the paper: baseline before first vaccination. The library came from the immunoSEQ multiplex PCR assay. Held by TCRdb, this immuneACCESS table contains in-frame sequences only and omits some clones. Under half of the omission traces to an unresolved V gene where checked; the cause of the rest is unknown. The sample table records more than 150,000 clones; almost 95% of these occur just once. The top ten clonotypes cover under 11% of the sample. The specimen was peripheral blood, collected on day 0 of AZD1222 vaccination. Receptors originate from an adult in good health.

This rearrangement joins TRBV6-2 or TRBV6-3 to TRBJ2-3, with 7 bases lining up with TRBD1. This CDR3 is built from 16 residues. Looked up from germline, CDR1 is MNHEY and CDR2 is SVGEGT. Trimming took 4 bases from V and 3 from J; bases not matched to a gene: 10. This CDR3 is CASSSRRQGRTDTQYF. In DNA, the CDR3 is TGTGCCAGCAGTTCTCGGAGACAGGGCAGGACAGATACGCAGTATTTT.

This clone was counted once. The chain employs TRBV6-8 and TRBJ2-7; TRBD1 is a possible D gene (5 bases). Per germline, CDR1 MNHGY and CDR2 SAAAGT. The CDR3 runs 12 residues. The DNA of the CDR3 is TGTGCCAGCACCCCACGATGGGCAGGGTTGGGCGTC. The encoded protein is CASTPRWAGLGV.

The chain joins TRBV3-1 (or the pseudogene TRBV3-2) to TRBJ1-1; 7 nucleotides agree with TRBD1. The CDR3 runs to 12 residues. V gave up 3 bases and J gave up 10 bases; unmatched junction bases: 5. Germline V gene lookup returns CDR1 LGHDT and CDR2 YNNKEL (reference sequence). The CDR3 coding sequence is TGTGCCAGCAGCCATGGGACAGCCGGAGCTTTCTTT. Its protein product is CASSHGTAGAFF.

V and J are TRBV7-9 and TRBJ2-4, with TRBD2 matching 7 bases. The ends lost 5 bases at V and 0 bases at J; junction bases unmatched: 16. Germline values: CDR1 SEHNR, CDR2 FQNEAQ (reference sequence). The CDR3 runs 19 residues. This chain's CDR3 is CASSQSLLLAGLAKNIQYF. DNA for the CDR3: TGTGCCAGCAGCCAGTCCTTATTATTAGCGGGTCTAGCCAAAAACATTCAGTACTTC.

The chain recombines TRBV11-2 with TRBJ1-2, with D tentatively TRBD1 (6 bases). From germline, CDR1 is SGHAT and CDR2 FQNNGV. The CDR3 sequence is 17 residues long. Trimming left V 5 bases short and J 7 bases short, with 26 bases between. The CDR3 protein is CASSPATRLRGPIGYTF. CDR3 bases: TGTGCCAGCAGCCCGGCCACAAGACTCAGGGGACCTATTGGCTACACCTTC. The entire variable domain, with the rest obtained from reference TRBV11-2 and TRBJ1-2, is as follows: EAGVAQSPRYKIIEKRQSVAFWCNPISGHATLYWYQQILGQGPKLLIQFQNNGVVDDSQLPKDRFSAERLKGVDSTLKIQPAKLEDSAVYLCASSPATRLRGPIGYTFGSGTRLTVV.

The V and J genes are TRBV28 and TRBJ1-2, with a weak D call TRBD1 (5 bases). Looked up from germline, CDR1 is MDHEN and CDR2 is SYDVKM. CDR3 length: 13 amino acids. Deletions cut 5 bases from V and 6 bases from J, with 13 bases between. The CDR3 protein is CASSVSGGDGYTF. Written as DNA, the CDR3 is TGTGCCAGCAGTGTGAGTGGGGGTGATGGCTACACCTTC.

The CDR3 DNA sequence: TGTGCCAGTAGTAATACAGGGTTCGGTAATCAGCCCCAGCATTTT. The encoded protein is CASSNTGFGNQPQHF. The chain is built from TRBV19 and TRBJ1-5, with D possibly being TRBD1 (6 bases). V lost 4 bases and J lost 4, with 14 bases in between. The germline CDR1 and CDR2 sequences are LNHDA and SQIVND (reference sequence). This CDR3 has 15 amino acids.

The chain is built from TRBV23-1 and TRBJ1-6, with D uncertain. TRBV23-1 is an ORF, with its function uncertain. This CDR3 is 16 amino acids long. The V and J ends lost 5 bases and 7 bases respectively, with 18 bases between them. This chain's CDR3 is CASSTVGHHGNSPLHF. The CDR3 region has the DNA TGCGCCAGCAGTACGGTCGGGCACCATGGGAATTCACCCCTCCACTTT.

This clone has just one count. The chain combines TRBV5-4 with TRBJ1-2, with D unresolved. V lost 5 bases and J 8 bases, leaving 16 bases between the germline ends. The CDR3 is made up of 13 amino acids. Looked up from germline, CDR1 is SGHNT and CDR2 is YYREEE (reference sequence). DNA of the CDR3: TGTGCCAGCAGACCCGGGAGGGTGGAAGGCTACACCTTC. It specifies CASRPGRVEGYTF. Combining the CDR3 with reference TRBV5-4 and TRBJ1-2 gives the whole variable domain ETGVTQSPTHLIKTRGQQVTLRCSSQSGHNTVSWYQQALGQGPQFIFQYYREEENGRGNFPPRFSGLQFPNYSSELNVNALELDDSALYLCASRPGRVEGYTFGSGTRLTVV.

The genes are TRBV27 and TRBJ2-1; D is ambiguous. The CDR3 covers 14 residues. V dropped 8 bases and J dropped 6 bases, with 17 bases sitting between them. Germline V CDR1 and CDR2: MNHEY, SMNVEV (reference sequence). This chain's CDR3 is CASQSANRGNEQFF. CDR3 sequence (DNA): TGTGCCAGCCAGAGCGCAAACAGAGGCAATGAGCAGTTCTTC.

In the case of this clone: Germline and junction disagree at one end, which may indicate a read error. V gene TRBV30 combines with J gene TRBJ1-2; 9 nucleotides agree with TRBD1. CDR3 length: 14 residues. The germline gives CDR1 GTSNPN, CDR2 SVGIG (reference sequence). The CDR3 reads CAWSAPDRGRVRRF. The CDR3 nucleotides are TGTGCCTGGAGTGCTCCGGACAGGGGACGGGTTCGTCGCTTC.

The table lists this clone with a count of one. The genes are TRBV7-6 and TRBJ1-1; possibly TRBD1 for D (5 bases). The germline V gene has CDR1 SGHVS and CDR2 FNYEAQ. The ends were cut back, 2 bases at V and 4 bases at J, with 11 bases in the middle. The length of the CDR3 is 14 residues. The CDR3 region is CASSLLGVSTEAFF. In nucleotides, the CDR3 is TGTGCCAGCAGCTTATTGGGGGTGAGCACTGAAGCTTTCTTT.

This clone was seen repeatedly, ten times or more. The chain is built from TRBV6-4 and TRBJ2-3; D ambiguous. The CDR3 runs to 13 residues. Germline V gene lookup returns CDR1 MRHNA and CDR2 SNTAGT. V gave up 3 bases and J gave up 2 bases, with 6 bases separating them. The CDR3 bases are TGTGCCAGCAGTGATAGCCCCACAGATACGCAGTATTTT. The encoded protein is CASSDSPTDTQYF.

The genes are TRBV4-1 and TRBJ1-2; D may be TRBD1 (5 bases). Germline V lookup: CDR1 MGHRA, CDR2 YSYEKL. V gave up 4 bases and J gave up 7 bases, with 10 bases separating them. The CDR3 sequence is 12 residues long. The CDR3 coding sequence is TGCGCCAGCAGCCCGGCGGGGGGTGGCTACACCTTC. Translation gives CASSPAGGGYTF.

This chain connects TRBV6-1 to TRBJ1-6; D is perhaps TRBD1 (5 bases). V dropped 3 bases and J dropped 6 bases, with 15 bases sitting between them. This CDR3 has 16 amino acids. CDR1 and CDR2 from the germline V gene are MNHNS and SASEGT. In DNA form, the CDR3 reads TGTGCCAGCAGTGACCCCCCCGGACACCGTAATTCACCCCTCCACTTT. Translation gives CASSDPPGHRNSPLHF.

The CDR3 DNA sequence: TGTGCCAGCAGCTCACAAGGACCTAACTATGGCTACACCTTC. Amino acid sequence: CASSSQGPNYGYTF. This sequence joins TRBV7-2 and TRBJ1-2, with unresolved D. This CDR3 comprises 14 residues. Germline-derived CDR1 and CDR2 are SGHTA and FQGNSA. V was clipped by 4 bases and J by 0 bases, with 9 bases between them.

V usage is TRBV28 and J usage is TRBJ1-5; perhaps TRBD1 as D (5 bases). Germline lookup yields CDR1 MDHEN and CDR2 SYDVKM. The CDR3 is made up of 15 amino acids. Trimming removed 2 bases at V and 0 bases at J, with 8 bases between. CDR3 amino acids: CASSLDGASNQPQHF. Written as DNA, the CDR3 is TGTGCCAGCAGTTTAGACGGGGCTAGCAATCAGCCCCAGCATTTT.

The rearrangement links TRBV2 to TRBJ1-4, with 9 bases identical to TRBD1. Per germline, CDR1 SNHLY and CDR2 FYNNEI. Germline trimming cut 6 bases from V and 8 bases from J; bases unmatched to any gene: 7. The CDR3 loop spans 14 amino acids. CDR3 nucleotides: TGTGCCAGCAGGAAGGACAGGGGAGACGAAAAACTGTTTTTT. Its translation: CASRKDRGDEKLFF.

The rearrangement links TRBV2 to TRBJ2-1, with D tentatively TRBD2 (6 bases). Trimming took off 1 base at V and 2 bases at J, with 9 bases between the two ends. Germline V gene lookup returns CDR1 SNHLY and CDR2 FYNNEI. This CDR3 spans 15 amino acids. CDR3 sequence: CASSEGGVAYNEQFF. The CDR3 DNA reads TGTGCCAGCAGTGAAGGCGGGGTAGCCTACAATGAGCAGTTCTTC. Full variable domain (outside the CDR3, taken from reference TRBV2 and TRBJ2-1): EPEVTQTPSHQVTQMGQEVILRCVPISNHLYFYWYRQILGQKVEFLVSFYNNEISEKSEIFDDQFSVERPDGSNFTLKIRSTKLEDSAMYFCASSEGGVAYNEQFFGPGTRLTVL.